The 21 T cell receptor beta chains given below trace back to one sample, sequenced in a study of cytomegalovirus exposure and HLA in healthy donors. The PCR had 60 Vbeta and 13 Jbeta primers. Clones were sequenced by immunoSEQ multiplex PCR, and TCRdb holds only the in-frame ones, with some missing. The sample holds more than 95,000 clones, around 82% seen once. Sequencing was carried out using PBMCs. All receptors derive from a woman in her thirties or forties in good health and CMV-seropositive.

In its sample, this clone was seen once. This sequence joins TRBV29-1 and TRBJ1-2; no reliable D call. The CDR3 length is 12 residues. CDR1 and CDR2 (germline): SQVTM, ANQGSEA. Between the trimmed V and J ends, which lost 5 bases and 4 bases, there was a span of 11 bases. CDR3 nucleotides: TGCAGCGTTCAAGGAGATAGCTATGGCTACACCTTC. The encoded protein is CSVQGDSYGYTF.

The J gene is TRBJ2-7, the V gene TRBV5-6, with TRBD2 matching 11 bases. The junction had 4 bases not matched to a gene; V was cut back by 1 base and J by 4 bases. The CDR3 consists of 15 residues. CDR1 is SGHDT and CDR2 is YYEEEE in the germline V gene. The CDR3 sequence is CASSLSTSGSYEQYF. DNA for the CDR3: TGTGCCAGCAGCTTGTCAACTAGCGGGAGTTACGAGCAGTACTTC.

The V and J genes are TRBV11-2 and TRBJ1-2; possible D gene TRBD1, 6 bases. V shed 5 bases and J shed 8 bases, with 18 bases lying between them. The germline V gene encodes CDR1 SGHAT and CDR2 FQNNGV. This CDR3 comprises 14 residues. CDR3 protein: CASSPPGGGRGYTF. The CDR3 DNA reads TGTGCCAGCAGCCCACCCGGCGGGGGCAGGGGCTACACCTTC.

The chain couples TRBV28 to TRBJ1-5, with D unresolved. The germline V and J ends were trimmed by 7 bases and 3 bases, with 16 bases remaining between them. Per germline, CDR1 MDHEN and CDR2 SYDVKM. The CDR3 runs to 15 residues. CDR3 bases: TGTGCCAGCAATCCCACCGACACTTCCAATCAGCCCCAGCATTTT. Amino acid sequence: CASNPTDTSNQPQHF.

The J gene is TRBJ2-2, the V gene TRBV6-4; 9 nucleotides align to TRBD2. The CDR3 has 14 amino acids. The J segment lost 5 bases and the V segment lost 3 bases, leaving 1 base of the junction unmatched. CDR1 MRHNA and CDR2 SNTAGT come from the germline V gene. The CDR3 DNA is TGTGCCAGCAGTGAAGCGGGGGGAACCGGGGAGCTGTTTTTT. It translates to CASSEAGGTGELFF.

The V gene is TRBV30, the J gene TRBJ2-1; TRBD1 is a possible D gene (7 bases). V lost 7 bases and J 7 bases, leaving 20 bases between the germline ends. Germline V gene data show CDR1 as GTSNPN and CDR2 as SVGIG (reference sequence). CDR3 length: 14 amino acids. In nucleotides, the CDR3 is TGTGCCTCCTCGGCGGGACAGTTCAAAAATGAGCAGTTCTTC. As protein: CASSAGQFKNEQFF.

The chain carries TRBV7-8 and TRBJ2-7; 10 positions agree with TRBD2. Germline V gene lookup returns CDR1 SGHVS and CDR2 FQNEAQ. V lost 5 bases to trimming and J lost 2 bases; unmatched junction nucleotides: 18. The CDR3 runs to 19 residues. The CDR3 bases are TGTGCCAGCAGCCCCTTAAAGGGGCTAGCGGGAGCTATCACCTACGAGCAGTACTTC. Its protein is CASSPLKGLAGAITYEQYF. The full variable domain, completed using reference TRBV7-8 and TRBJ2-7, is GAGVSQSPRYKVAKRGQDVALRCDPISGHVSLFWYQQALGQGPEFLTYFQNEAQLDKSGLPSDRFFAERPEGSVSTLKIQRTQQEDSAVYLCASSPLKGLAGAITYEQYFGPGTRLTVT.

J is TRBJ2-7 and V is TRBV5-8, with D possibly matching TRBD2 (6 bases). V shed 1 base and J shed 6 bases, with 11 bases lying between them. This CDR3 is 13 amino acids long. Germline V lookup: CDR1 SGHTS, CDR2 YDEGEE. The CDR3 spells CASSLTGVGEQYF. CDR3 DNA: TGTGCCAGCAGCTTGACGGGAGTGGGCGAGCAGTACTTC.

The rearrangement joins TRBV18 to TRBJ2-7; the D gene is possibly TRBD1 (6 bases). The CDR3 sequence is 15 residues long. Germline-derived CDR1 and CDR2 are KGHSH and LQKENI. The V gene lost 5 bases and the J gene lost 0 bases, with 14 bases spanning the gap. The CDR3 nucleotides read TGTGCCAGCTCAAAAACAGGGTTATCCTCCTACGAGCAGTACTTC. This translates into CASSKTGLSSYEQYF.

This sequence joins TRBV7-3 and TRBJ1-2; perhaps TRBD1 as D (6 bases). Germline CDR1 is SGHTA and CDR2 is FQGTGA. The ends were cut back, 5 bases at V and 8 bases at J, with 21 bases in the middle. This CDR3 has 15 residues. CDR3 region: CASSLQPRGAEGYTF. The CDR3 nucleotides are TGTGCCAGCAGCCTCCAGCCGCGGGGGGCTGAGGGCTACACCTTC. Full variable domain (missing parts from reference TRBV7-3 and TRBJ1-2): GAGVSQTPSNKVTEKGKYVELRCDPISGHTALYWYRQSLGQGPEFLIYFQGTGAADDSGLPNDRFFAVRPEGSVSTLKIQRTERGDSAVYLCASSLQPRGAEGYTFGSGTRLTVV.

The chain's CDR3 is CASSLRKRGSAAQHF. CDR3 DNA sequence: TGTGCCAGCAGTTTGAGGAAAAGGGGCTCCGCGGCCCAGCATTTT. V usage is TRBV6-5 and J usage is TRBJ1-5, with D possibly being TRBD1 (5 bases). The CDR3 spans 15 residues. Looked up from germline, CDR1 is MNHEY and CDR2 is SVGAGI. V lost 4 bases and J 11 bases, leaving 21 bases between the germline ends.

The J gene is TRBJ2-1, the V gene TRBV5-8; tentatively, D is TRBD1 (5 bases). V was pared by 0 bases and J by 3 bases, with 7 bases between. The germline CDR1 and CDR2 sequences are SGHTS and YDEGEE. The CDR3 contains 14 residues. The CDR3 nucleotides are TGTGCCAGCAGCTTGGGTCAGGGCTACAATGAGCAGTTCTTC. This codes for CASSLGQGYNEQFF.

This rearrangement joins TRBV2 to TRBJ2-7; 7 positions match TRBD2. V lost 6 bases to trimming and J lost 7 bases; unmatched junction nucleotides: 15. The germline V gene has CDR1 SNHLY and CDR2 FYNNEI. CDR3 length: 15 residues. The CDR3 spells CASSHGTGGSYEQYF. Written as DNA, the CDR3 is TGTGCCAGCAGCCACGGGACGGGGGGTAGTTATGAGCAGTACTTC.

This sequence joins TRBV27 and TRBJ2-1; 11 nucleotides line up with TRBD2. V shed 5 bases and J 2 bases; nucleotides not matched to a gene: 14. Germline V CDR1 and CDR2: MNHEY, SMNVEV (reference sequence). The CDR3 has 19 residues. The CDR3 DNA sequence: TGTGCCAGCAGTACCGGACTGCTACTAGCGGGAGCCCCCTACAATGAGCAGTTCTTC. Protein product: CASSTGLLLAGAPYNEQFF.

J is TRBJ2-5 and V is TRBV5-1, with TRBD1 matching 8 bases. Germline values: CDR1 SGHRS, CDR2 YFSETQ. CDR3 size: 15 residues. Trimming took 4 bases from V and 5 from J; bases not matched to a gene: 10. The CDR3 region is CASSPMSQGAETQYF. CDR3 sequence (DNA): TGCGCCAGCAGCCCAATGAGTCAGGGGGCCGAGACCCAGTACTTC.

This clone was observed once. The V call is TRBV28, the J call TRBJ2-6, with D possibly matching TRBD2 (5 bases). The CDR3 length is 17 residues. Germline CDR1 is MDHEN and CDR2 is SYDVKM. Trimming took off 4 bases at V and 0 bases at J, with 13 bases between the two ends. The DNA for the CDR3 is TGTGCCAGCAGTTCACTGAGAGGGAACTCTGGGGCCAACGTCCTGACTTTC. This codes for CASSSLRGNSGANVLTF.

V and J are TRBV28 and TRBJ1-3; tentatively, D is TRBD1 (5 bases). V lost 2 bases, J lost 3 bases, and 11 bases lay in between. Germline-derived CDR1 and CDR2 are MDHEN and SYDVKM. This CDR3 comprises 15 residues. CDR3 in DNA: TGTGCCAGCAGTTTAGGCGGGACCCTTGGAAACACCATATATTTT. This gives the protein CASSLGGTLGNTIYF.

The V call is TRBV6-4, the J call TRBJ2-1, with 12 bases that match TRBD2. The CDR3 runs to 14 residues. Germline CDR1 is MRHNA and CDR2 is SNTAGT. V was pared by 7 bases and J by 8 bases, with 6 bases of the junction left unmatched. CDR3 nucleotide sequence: TGTGCCAGCACCTGGACTAGCGGGAACTATGAGCAGTTCTTC. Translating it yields CASTWTSGNYEQFF.

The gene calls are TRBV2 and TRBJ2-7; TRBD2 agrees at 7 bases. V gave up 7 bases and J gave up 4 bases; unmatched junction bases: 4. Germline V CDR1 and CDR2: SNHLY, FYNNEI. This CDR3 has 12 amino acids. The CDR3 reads CASMGLKYEQYF. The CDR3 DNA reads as TGTGCCAGCATGGGACTAAAATACGAGCAGTACTTC.

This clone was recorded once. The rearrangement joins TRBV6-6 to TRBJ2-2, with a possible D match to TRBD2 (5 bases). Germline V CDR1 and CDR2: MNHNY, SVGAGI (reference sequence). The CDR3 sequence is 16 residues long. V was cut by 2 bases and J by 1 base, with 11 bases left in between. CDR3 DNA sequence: TGTGCCAGCAGTTACGGAGGACCAATGAACACCGGGGAGCTGTTTTTT. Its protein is CASSYGGPMNTGELFF.

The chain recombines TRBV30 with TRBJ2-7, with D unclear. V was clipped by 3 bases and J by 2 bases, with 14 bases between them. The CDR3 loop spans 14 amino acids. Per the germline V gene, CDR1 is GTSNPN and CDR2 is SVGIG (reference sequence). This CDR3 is CAWSPGVATYEQYF. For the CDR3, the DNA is TGTGCCTGGAGCCCTGGAGTGGCTACCTACGAGCAGTACTTC.